The following is a T cell receptor (beta chain) sequence with its context. The table came from immunoSEQ multiplex PCR; TCRdb's copy has only in-frame clones and leaves some out. The data hold over 20,000 clones, with over 60% observed a single time. The sample comes from a study of blood T cell repertoires in COVID-19. This CDR3 spans 15 amino acids. Trimming took off 4 bases at V and 2 bases at J, with 16 bases between the two ends. Germline CDR1 SGHDT, CDR2 YYEEEE. This clonotype was sampled from a woman of 80 years or more with acute or convalescent COVID-19. Sequenced material: peripheral blood. The chain combines TRBV5-6 with TRBJ2-7, with D possibly matching TRBD1 (6 bases). CDR3 sequence: CASSTYTGSPYEQYF. Here the CDR3 DNA reads TGTGCCAGCAGCACCTACACAGGGTCCCCCTACGAGCAGTACTTC.